This T cell receptor (beta chain) was recorded in a study of T cells after posttransplantation cyclophosphamide. Profiling relied on immunoSEQ multiplex PCR, and the TCRdb table lists in-frame clones only, not all of them. Of some 9,200 clones in the sample, approximately 89% were seen once. The CDR3 sequence is 14 residues long. The V and J ends lost 4 bases and 7 bases, in that order; junction bases with no gene match: 10. Per germline, CDR1 SGHRS and CDR2 YFSETQ. With regard to this clone: Its antigen is unknown.

General study points: Donor-recipient repertoire similarity was low at 1-2 months, rising over year one.

This sequence was found in a woman aged 55-75 years in good health, CMV-negative, and a related stem cell transplant donor. The rearrangement links TRBV5-1 to TRBJ1-1; 7 nucleotides match TRBD1. The sample consisted of memory CD4+ T cells sorted from PBMCs. The CDR3 spells CASSRGQQADEAFF. The CDR3 nucleotides read TGCGCCAGCAGCAGGGGACAGCAAGCGGATGAAGCTTTCTTT.